The 23 T cell receptor beta chains listed next were all sequenced from one sample in a study of T-cell memory formation after mild COVID-19. TCRdb reanalysed the 5' RACE reads using MiXCR and keeps one entry per CDR3 protein. The data hold some 300,000 distinct CDR3 sequences, with about 20% observed a single time. The material sequenced was PBMCs or a T cell subset sorted from them (not recorded which). All receptors derive from a young man who had mild COVID-19 (a few samples of this study predate the infection). Cell type and time point are not known.

This clonotype appeared a few times. V usage is TRBV4-3 and J usage is TRBJ2-1, with a weak D call TRBD1 (6 bases). Germline assignment: CDR1 LGHNA and CDR2 YSLEER. V dropped 4 bases and J dropped 4 bases, with 11 bases sitting between them. The CDR3 is made up of 14 amino acids. The DNA of the CDR3 is TGCGCCAGCAGCCGAGGACAGTTATACAATGAGCAGTTCTTC. This sequence encodes CASSRGQLYNEQFF.

This CDR3 is CSVMTSGGTDTQYF. For the CDR3, the DNA is TGCAGCGTCATGACTAGCGGGGGCACAGATACGCAGTATTTT. The V call is TRBV29-1, the J call TRBJ2-3; TRBD2 matches 11 bases. CDR1 and CDR2 (germline): SQVTM, ANQGSEA. The CDR3 extends over 14 amino acids. Losses at the gene ends were 6 bases for V and 1 base for J; bases not matched to a gene: 3.

This clonotype was observed a handful of times. The chain carries TRBV11-2 and TRBJ2-5, with 9 bases matching TRBD1. V gave up 5 bases and J gave up 5 bases; unmatched junction bases: 12. Germline assignment: CDR1 SGHAT and CDR2 FQNNGV. This CDR3 is 16 amino acids long. Here the CDR3 reads CASSPAPGQGRETQYF. The CDR3 DNA is TGTGCCAGCAGCCCCGCTCCGGGACAGGGAAGGGAGACCCAGTACTTC.

V usage is TRBV7-9 and J usage is TRBJ2-1; D might be TRBD1 or TRBD2, each matching 5 bases. Germline values: CDR1 SEHNR, CDR2 FQNEAQ (reference sequence). V was clipped by 4 bases and J by 4 bases, with 14 bases between them. The CDR3 has 15 amino acids. This CDR3 reads CASSSLRDLYNEQFF. CDR3 in DNA: TGTGCCAGCAGCTCCCTCCGGGACCTATACAATGAGCAGTTCTTC. Combining the CDR3 with reference TRBV7-9 and TRBJ2-1 gives the whole variable domain DTGVSQNPRHKITKRGQNVTFRCDPISEHNRLYWYRQTLGQGPEFLTYFQNEAQLEKSRLLSDRFSAERPKGSFSTLEIQRTEQGDSAMYLCASSSLRDLYNEQFFGPGTRLTVL.

In its sample, this clonotype was seen many times. The chain joins TRBV29-1 to TRBJ2-3; 14 nucleotides line up with TRBD2. Germline assignment: CDR1 SQVTM and CDR2 ANQGSEA. Unmatched junction bases numbered 3, after V lost 4 bases and J lost 6 bases. The length of the CDR3 is 14 residues. CDR3 coding DNA: TGCAGCGTTGTAGGACTAGCGGGGGGCGATACGCAGTATTTT. Its protein is CSVVGLAGGDTQYF.

This chain joins TRBV20-1 and TRBJ1-5; D not certain. The CDR3 contains 14 residues. The V end was cut by 3 bases, the J end by 7 bases, with 16 bases between. Germline values: CDR1 DFQATT, CDR2 SNEGSKA (reference sequence). CDR3 in amino acids: CSARTGFIEQPQHF. The CDR3 coding sequence is TGCAGTGCTAGGACCGGGTTCATAGAGCAGCCCCAGCATTTT.

This clonotype was observed at least ten times. V usage is TRBV4-3 and J usage is TRBJ2-5; the match to TRBD2 covers 12 bases. The CDR3 is 16 amino acids. Per the germline V gene, CDR1 is LGHNA and CDR2 is YSLEER. V shed 0 bases and J 4 bases; nucleotides not matched to a gene: 3. CDR3 nucleotide sequence: TGCGCCAGCAGCCAAGATCCTAGCGGGGGGGCAGAGACCCAGTACTTC. Translating it yields CASSQDPSGGAETQYF.

This clonotype has more than one count but fewer than ten. The V call is TRBV2, the J call TRBJ2-1; 11 bases fit TRBD1. V gave up 8 bases and J gave up 11 bases; unmatched junction bases: 5. This CDR3 comprises 12 residues. The germline gives CDR1 SNHLY, CDR2 FYNNEI. The CDR3 sequence: CASRRDRGKQFF. DNA of the CDR3: TGTGCCAGCCGTCGGGACAGGGGGAAGCAGTTCTTC.

This clonotype was seen a few times. The V and J genes are TRBV11-2 and TRBJ2-2; the D is unclear. Germline V CDR1 and CDR2: SGHAT, FQNNGV. The V end was cut by 1 base, the J end by 1 base, with 7 bases between. This CDR3 is 15 amino acids long. As DNA, the CDR3 is TGTGCCAGCAGCTTAGGTGCGGTGAACACCGGGGAGCTGTTTTTT. Protein product: CASSLGAVNTGELFF.

This chain uses TRBV2 with TRBJ2-2, with a possible D match to TRBD1 (5 bases). Germline values: CDR1 SNHLY, CDR2 FYNNEI. The V end was cut by 2 bases, the J end by 4 bases, with 17 bases between. The CDR3 has 17 amino acids. The CDR3 is CASSESVGRQSTGELFF. Here the CDR3 DNA reads TGTGCCAGCAGTGAATCGGTGGGGCGGCAGAGCACCGGGGAGCTGTTTTTT.

This clonotype was seen at least ten times. This CDR3 reads CASGREDTQYF. The CDR3 DNA sequence: TGTGCTAGTGGCCGGGAAGATACGCAGTATTTT. This chain joins TRBV12-5 and TRBJ2-3; tentatively, D is TRBD2 (5 bases). The CDR3 is made up of 11 amino acids. Trimming pared 6 bases from V and 5 bases from J, leaving 6 bases between. Germline V CDR1 and CDR2: LGHNT, FRNRAP.

V usage is TRBV12-5 and J usage is TRBJ2-5; TRBD2 agrees at 8 bases. The CDR3 sequence is 16 residues long. The V gene's germline CDR1 is LGHNT and CDR2 FRNRAP. V was clipped by 7 bases and J by 2 bases; unmatched bases: 12. The CDR3 nucleotides are TGTGCTAGTGACGGACCGGGGGGGCGAAGGCAAGAGACCCAGTACTTC. Protein: CASDGPGGRRQETQYF.

This chain uses TRBV18 with TRBJ2-1, with D unclear. V was pared by 4 bases and J by 8 bases, with 15 bases between. The CDR3 sequence is 14 residues long. CDR1 is KGHSH and CDR2 is LQKENI in the germline V gene. CDR3 DNA sequence: TGTGCCAGCTCACGGAACACTGAAGCCGATGAGCAGTTCTTC. Its translation: CASSRNTEADEQFF.

This clonotype was seen more than once but under ten times. V usage is TRBV5-1 and J usage is TRBJ1-2; unclear D gene. The CDR3 extends over 13 amino acids. The V end lost 2 bases, the J end lost 0 bases, and 5 bases lay between the germline ends. From germline, CDR1 is SGHRS and CDR2 YFSETQ. For the CDR3, the DNA is TGCGCCAGCAGCTTAAGTCCTAACTATGGCTACACCTTC. Its translation: CASSLSPNYGYTF.

V and J are TRBV6-5 and TRBJ2-7; 12 bases are a match to TRBD1. Germline trimming cut 6 bases from V and 6 bases from J; bases unmatched to any gene: 3. CDR1 and CDR2 from the germline V gene are MNHEY and SVGAGI. This CDR3 region has 13 residues. This CDR3 reads CASRGQGAGEQYF. DNA of the CDR3: TGTGCCAGCAGGGGACAGGGGGCCGGCGAGCAGTACTTC.

This chain joins TRBV7-2 and TRBJ1-1; 9 bases map to TRBD1. The germline CDR1 and CDR2 sequences are SGHTA and FQGNSA. The CDR3 has 14 residues. Trimming removed 4 bases from V and 3 bases from J; junction bases left unmatched: 3. The CDR3 sequence is CASSYRGQDTEAFF. The CDR3 coding sequence is TGTGCCAGCAGCTACAGGGGGCAGGACACTGAAGCTTTCTTT. The full variable domain, with the rest looked up from reference TRBV7-2 and TRBJ1-1, is GAGVSQSPSNKVTEKGKDVELRCDPISGHTALYWYRQSLGQGLEFLIYFQGNSAPDKSGLPSDRFSAERTGGSVSTLTIQRTQQEDSAVYLCASSYRGQDTEAFFGQGTRLTVV.

This clonotype was seen a few times. J is TRBJ2-3 and V is TRBV7-9; possibly TRBD1 or TRBD2 for D (6 bases each). Trimming took 5 bases from V and 2 from J, leaving 14 bases between them. From germline, CDR1 is SEHNR and CDR2 FQNEAQ (reference sequence). This CDR3 has 15 residues. The CDR3 protein is CASSPSRGLTDTQYF. The CDR3 bases are TGTGCCAGCAGCCCCTCCAGGGGACTCACAGATACGCAGTATTTT.

The gene calls are TRBV6-1 and TRBJ1-1, with D hard to call. Germline V gives CDR1 MNHNS, CDR2 SASEGT. The V and J ends lost 4 bases and 7 bases respectively, with 13 bases between them. The CDR3 spans 13 residues. This CDR3 is CASSVFSVYEAFF. Here the CDR3 DNA reads TGTGCCAGCAGTGTTTTCTCGGTGTATGAAGCTTTCTTT.

This clonotype was counted between two and nine times. V and J are TRBV4-1 and TRBJ2-7, with unresolved D. This CDR3 has 17 residues. V shed 1 base and J shed 0 bases, with 16 bases lying between them. CDR1 is MGHRA, CDR2 YSYEKL, per germline. The CDR3 nucleotides read TGCGCCAGCAGCCAAGGAGTGGCTGGACGGAGCTCCTACGAGCAGTACGTC. Translation gives CASSQGVAGRSSYEQYV.

The rearrangement links TRBV6-6 to TRBJ1-2, with D unclear. The CDR3 sequence is 13 residues long. Trimming left V 6 bases short and J 2 bases short, with 10 bases between. Germline CDR1 reads MNHNY; CDR2 reads SVGAGI (reference sequence). The CDR3 here is CASRWAENYGYTF. DNA for the CDR3: TGTGCCAGCAGGTGGGCAGAGAACTATGGCTACACCTTC.

The CDR3 bases are TGTGCCAGCAGCTTAGCCGGGACAGGGGATCTAAAGGACTATGGCTACACCTTC. Encoded protein: CASSLAGTGDLKDYGYTF. This chain joins TRBV11-2 and TRBJ1-2; 10 positions agree with TRBD1. The CDR3 has 18 residues. In germline, CDR1 is SGHAT, CDR2 FQNNGV. The V segment lost 1 base and the J segment 3 bases; nucleotides outside the gene matches: 11.

This clonotype was seen more than once but under ten times. The chain is built from TRBV20-1 and TRBJ1-1; 9 bases are a match to TRBD1. Unmatched junction bases numbered 6, after V lost 6 bases and J lost 1 base. The germline V gene has CDR1 DFQATT and CDR2 SNEGSKA (reference sequence). This CDR3 comprises 14 residues. Here the CDR3 reads CSAPRQGGNTEAFF. CDR3 coding DNA: TGCAGTGCCCCGAGACAGGGGGGGAACACTGAAGCTTTCTTT.

This clonotype was seen only a few times. The chain carries TRBV5-1 and TRBJ2-3, with 10 bases aligning to TRBD2. The CDR3 has 17 residues. CDR1 is SGHRS, CDR2 YFSETQ, per germline. With 4 bases clipped from V and 6 bases from J, the junction kept 14 bases outside the gene matches. DNA for the CDR3: TGCGCCAGCAGCCGGGGGGTAGCGGGAGGACTCTTGGATACGCAGTATTTT. It is translated as CASSRGVAGGLLDTQYF.